The entry below gives a single T cell receptor (beta chain) sequence along with its context. Germline CDR1 LGHNA, CDR2 YNFKEQ. The V end was cut by 0 bases, the J end by 7 bases, with 16 bases between. The CDR3 covers 16 residues. The sample originates from a study of long-term antiretroviral therapy in people with HIV. Running of the v3.0 immunoSEQ assay took place at survey level. Assay used: immunoSEQ multiplex PCR; TCRdb lists only in-frame clones, some missing. In the table there are fewer than 35,000 clones, around 80% of which are singletons. Material: unsorted PBMCs, obtained 2 years after starting antiretroviral therapy. The genes are TRBV4-2 and TRBJ1-3; D possibly corresponds to TRBD1 (5 bases). The origin of this receptor is a woman aged 45-59 years with HIV. In DNA form, the CDR3 reads TGTGCCAGCAGCCAAGATCTCGCCCAGGGACTTAACACCATATATTTT. Its protein is CASSQDLAQGLNTIYF.